The 21 T cell receptor beta chains in this list originate from one sample, sequenced in a study of graft-versus-host responses after intestinal transplantation. Only in-frame clones appear in the TCRdb table, and some are missing; sequencing was by immunoSEQ multiplex PCR. This sample yields over 100,000 clones, of which just under 95% are seen a single time; less than 1.5% belongs to the top ten. Their target antigens are unknown. The sample was unstimulated CD8+ T cells sorted from spleen or lymph node cells, taken before transplant. All receptors come from a human donor who was the organ donor for an intestinal transplant.

This clone occurred a few times. The rearrangement uses TRBV6-6 and TRBJ1-5; 7 bases align to TRBD1. The CDR3 has 15 amino acids. V shed 6 bases and J 5 bases; nucleotides not matched to a gene: 10. Germline CDR1 and CDR2: MNHNY and SVGAGI (reference sequence). The chain's CDR3 is CASRPIGTADQPQHF. CDR3 nucleotides: TGTGCCAGCAGACCCATTGGGACAGCCGATCAGCCCCAGCATTTT.

CDR3 protein: CASSVAGVEQYF. CDR3 DNA sequence: TGTGCCAGCAGCGTTGCCGGGGTCGAGCAGTACTTC. The J gene is TRBJ2-7, the V gene TRBV4-2; the D gene is possibly TRBD2 (5 bases). The CDR3 covers 12 residues. The V gene lost 5 bases and the J gene lost 6 bases, with 11 bases spanning the gap. From germline, CDR1 is LGHNA and CDR2 YNFKEQ.

The chain combines TRBV25-1 with TRBJ1-1; unclear D gene. Trimming took 6 bases from V and 0 from J, leaving 14 bases between them. Germline V lookup: CDR1 MGHDK, CDR2 SYGVNS. The CDR3 spans 15 residues. The chain's CDR3 is CASRPGPSLNTEAFF. The CDR3 nucleotides read TGTGCCAGCAGACCCGGACCTAGCCTGAACACTGAAGCTTTCTTT. The variable domain in full, with the rest retrieved from reference TRBV25-1 and TRBJ1-1, is EADIYQTPRYLVIGTGKKITLECSQTMGHDKMYWYQQDPGMELHLIHYSYGVNSTEKGDLSSESTVSRIRTEHFPLTLESARPSHTSQYLCASRPGPSLNTEAFFGQGTRLTVV.

V gene TRBV28 combines with J gene TRBJ1-1, with D unresolved. V was trimmed by 10 bases and J by 1 base, leaving 10 bases between them. The CDR3 runs 12 residues. Germline CDR1 reads MDHEN; CDR2 reads SYDVKM. For the CDR3, the DNA is TGTGCCACTAGACTAAAGAACACTGAAGCTTTCTTT. It codes for CATRLKNTEAFF.

This clone was seen a single time. The rearrangement joins TRBV28 to TRBJ2-7; 9 bases are shared with TRBD2. This CDR3 has 17 amino acids. J was trimmed by 0 bases and V by 1 base; bases with no gene match: 7. The germline V gene has CDR1 MDHEN and CDR2 SYDVKM. The CDR3 bases are TGTGCCAGCAGTTTATTCGAGACTAGCGGTAACTCCTACGAGCAGTACTTC. Its protein is CASSLFETSGNSYEQYF.

The gene calls are TRBV9 and TRBJ1-4; 8 nucleotides line up with TRBD1. The germline V gene has CDR1 SGDLS and CDR2 YYNGEE. The CDR3 is 15 residues long. V trimming: 3 bases; J trimming: 7 bases; junction bases outside the gene matches: 8. CDR3 coding DNA: TGTGCCAGCAGCGCGGCAGGGGGCATTAGTGAAAAACTGTTTTTT. Translated: CASSAAGGISEKLFF.

The chain carries TRBV4-1 and TRBJ2-5; unclear D gene. V was trimmed by 0 bases and J by 5 bases, leaving 10 bases between them. The germline gives CDR1 MGHRA, CDR2 YSYEKL. CDR3 length: 14 amino acids. The chain's CDR3 is CASSQETFRETQYF. In nucleotides, the CDR3 is TGCGCCAGCAGCCAAGAAACCTTTCGGGAGACCCAGTACTTC.

The rearrangement uses TRBV19 and TRBJ2-7; D unresolved. V was clipped by 5 bases and J by 4 bases, with 21 bases between them. The CDR3 length is 16 residues. CDR1 is LNHDA and CDR2 is SQIVND in the germline V gene (reference sequence). The CDR3 DNA follows: TGTGCCAGTAGTCCCTGGTATGCTCAAACCCCTTACGAGCAGTACTTC. Its translation: CASSPWYAQTPYEQYF.

The chain recombines TRBV19 with TRBJ1-5, with a possible D match to TRBD1 (6 bases). Germline CDR1 is LNHDA and CDR2 is SQIVND (reference sequence). Trimming stripped 8 bases from V and 0 bases from J, with 17 bases between. The CDR3 sequence is 16 residues long. CDR3 residues: CASSYPLTGSNQPQHF. The CDR3, as DNA: TGTGCCAGTTCTTACCCCCTGACAGGTAGCAATCAGCCCCAGCATTTT.

The gene calls are TRBV28 and TRBJ1-2, with 10 bases aligning to TRBD1. The V gene end was trimmed by 6 bases and the J gene end by 5 bases; junction bases not matched to a gene: 3. The CDR3 length is 13 residues. In germline, CDR1 is MDHEN, CDR2 SYDVKM. The CDR3 DNA follows: TGTGCCAGCAGGGGACAGGGGACTTATGGCTACACCTTC. Encoded protein: CASRGQGTYGYTF.

As concerns this clone: Additional DNA sequences in this sample encode the identical CDR3. The chain joins TRBV27 to TRBJ1-2; D gene uncertain. V dropped 3 bases and J dropped 0 bases, with 11 bases sitting between them. The CDR3 runs 15 residues. CDR1 and CDR2 (germline): MNHEY, SMNVEV (reference sequence). DNA of the CDR3: TGTGCCAGCAGTTTCAAGAGTTACTCTAACTATGGCTACACCTTC. This codes for CASSFKSYSNYGYTF.

Remarks on this clone: This sample includes further DNA sequences coding for the same CDR3. The chain links TRBV30 to TRBJ1-2, with 8 positions matching TRBD1. This CDR3 spans 13 amino acids. V lost 0 bases to trimming and J lost 4 bases; unmatched junction nucleotides: 1. The germline gives CDR1 GTSNPN, CDR2 SVGIG (reference sequence). The CDR3 region is CAWSVGTGYGYTF. The CDR3 DNA reads TGTGCCTGGAGTGTTGGGACAGGCTATGGCTACACCTTC.

V gene TRBV25-1 combines with J gene TRBJ2-7; maybe TRBD2 (6 bases). The V end was cut by 3 bases, the J end by 2 bases, with 11 bases between. The CDR3 spans 14 residues. Germline CDR1 reads MGHDK; CDR2 reads SYGVNS. CDR3 sequence (DNA): TGTGCCAGCAGTGACCCGGGACTCACCTACGAGCAGTACTTC. It codes for CASSDPGLTYEQYF.

The genes are TRBV4-1 and TRBJ1-1; unclear D gene. CDR3 length equals 14 residues. V shed 1 base and J shed 4 bases, with 10 bases lying between them. From germline, CDR1 is MGHRA and CDR2 YSYEKL. The CDR3 DNA reads TGCGCCAGCAGCCAAGGTTCGAGTCTCACTGAAGCTTTCTTT. Encoded protein: CASSQGSSLTEAFF.

This chain joins TRBV10-3 and TRBJ1-2; D not resolved. In germline, CDR1 is ENHRY, CDR2 SYGVKD. CDR3 length equals 12 residues. V was trimmed by 0 bases and J by 2 bases, leaving 1 base between them. This CDR3 is CAISESNYGYTF. The CDR3 DNA reads TGTGCCATCAGTGAGTCGAACTATGGCTACACCTTC.

The J gene is TRBJ1-5, the V gene TRBV7-3, with 8 bases identical to TRBD1. There are 19 residues in the CDR3. Losses at the gene ends were 2 bases for V and 1 base for J; bases not matched to a gene: 13. Per the germline V gene, CDR1 is SGHTA and CDR2 is FQGTGA. DNA for the CDR3: TGTGCCAGCAGCTTAGGGGGGACAGGAAAGGCCCAGAGCAATCAGCCCCAGCATTTT. Translated, it gives CASSLGGTGKAQSNQPQHF.

This sequence joins TRBV25-1 and TRBJ1-2, with D uncertain. Deletions cut 4 bases from V and 3 bases from J, with 6 bases between. The CDR3 spans 12 residues. CDR1 and CDR2 (germline): MGHDK, SYGVNS. For the CDR3, the DNA is TGTGCCAGCAGTGGCCGACACTATGGCTACACCTTC. It yields the protein CASSGRHYGYTF.

The chain carries TRBV4-1 and TRBJ1-1, with 8 bases fitting TRBD1. Germline-derived CDR1 and CDR2 are MGHRA and YSYEKL. Germline trimming cut 1 base from V and 8 bases from J; bases unmatched to any gene: 15. The CDR3 consists of 17 residues. The DNA of the CDR3 is TGCGCCAGCAGCCAAGGAGGGCTAAGGACAGGGCGATCCGAAGCTTTCTTT. Translated, it gives CASSQGGLRTGRSEAFF.

This sequence joins TRBV29-1 and TRBJ1-1; D is unresolved. Trimming took 1 base from V and 1 from J, leaving 1 base between them. Germline V gene lookup returns CDR1 SQVTM and CDR2 ANQGSEA. This CDR3 comprises 11 residues. In nucleotides, the CDR3 is TGCAGCGTTGAAGGGAACACTGAAGCTTTCTTT. As protein: CSVEGNTEAFF.

The chain recombines TRBV4-1 with TRBJ2-1; tentatively, D is TRBD1 (6 bases). V lost 1 base and J 7 bases, leaving 8 bases between the germline ends. The CDR3 loop spans 13 amino acids. From germline, CDR1 is MGHRA and CDR2 YSYEKL. CDR3 nucleotide sequence: TGCGCCAGCAGCCAAGTTCAGGGGAATGAGCAGTTCTTC. The encoded protein is CASSQVQGNEQFF.

The chain recombines TRBV5-6 with TRBJ2-2; D might be TRBD1 (6 bases). V was cut by 0 bases and J by 1 base, with 10 bases left in between. CDR1 and CDR2 from the germline V gene are SGHDT and YYEEEE. This CDR3 has 16 residues. The CDR3 reads CASSLVGGQNTGELFF. In nucleotides, the CDR3 is TGTGCCAGCAGCTTGGTAGGGGGACAGAACACCGGGGAGCTGTTTTTT.